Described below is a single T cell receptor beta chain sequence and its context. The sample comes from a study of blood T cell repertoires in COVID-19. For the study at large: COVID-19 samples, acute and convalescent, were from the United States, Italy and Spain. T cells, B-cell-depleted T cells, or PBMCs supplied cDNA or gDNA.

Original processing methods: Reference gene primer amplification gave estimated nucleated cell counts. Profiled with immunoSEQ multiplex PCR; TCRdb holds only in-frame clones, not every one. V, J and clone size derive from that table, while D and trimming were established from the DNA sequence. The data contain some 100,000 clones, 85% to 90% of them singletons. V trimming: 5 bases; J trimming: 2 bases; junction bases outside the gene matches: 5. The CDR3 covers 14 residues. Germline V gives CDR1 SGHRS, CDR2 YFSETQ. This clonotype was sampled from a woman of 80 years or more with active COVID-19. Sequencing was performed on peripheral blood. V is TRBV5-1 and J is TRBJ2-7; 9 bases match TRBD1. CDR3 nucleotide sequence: TGCGCCAGCAGGGGACAGGGATCTACCTACGAGCAGTACTTC. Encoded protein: CASRGQGSTYEQYF. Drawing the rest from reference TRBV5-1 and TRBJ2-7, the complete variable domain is KAGVTQTPRYLIKTRGQQVTLSCSPISGHRSVSWYQQTPGQGLQFLFEYFSETQRNKGNFPGRFSGRQFSNSRSEMNVSTLELGDSALYLCASRGQGSTYEQYFGPGTRLTVT.